This T cell receptor (beta chain) stems from a study of blood T cell repertoires in COVID-19 (dated by TCRdb to about 2020). Some background on the complete study: Collaborator samples came from the United States, Italy and Spain and covered acute and convalescent phases of COVID-19. The material from the prospective study consisted of cDNA or gDNA derived from T cells, B-cell-depleted T cells, or PBMCs. The dataset comprised deeply sampled blood TCRbeta repertoires from subjects exposed to, actively infected with, or recovered from COVID-19. The repertoires were released in a freely available public database meant as a resource for research on the immune response to SARS-CoV-2. The samples were drawn from the first 160 participants of the ongoing ImmuneRACE study and from about 1,200 subjects provided by 6 global collaborators. The sample metadata nearly always contained a de-identified subject ID, COVID-19 status, age in years and sex. HLA class I and class II types, where available, came from metadata supplied by the sample provider rather than from assay-based typing.

From its cysteine to its phenylalanine, the CDR3 spans 15 amino acids. Only the CDR3 DNA stays, 45 bases, in frame from base 1. Via the germline V gene (reference sequence), CDR1 is SEHNR and CDR2 FQNEAQ. V is pared back by 2 bases and J by 1 base, with 11 bases lying between the germline termini. The immunoSEQ Assay, a bias-controlled multiplex PCR, was used to amplify TCRbeta CDR3 regions from genomic DNA. Per the source publication's procedure: The number of nucleated cells in each sample was estimated by amplification of reference gene primers within the assay. To quantify the absolute abundance of each unique TCRbeta CDR3 rearrangement, sequence reads were collapsed and filtered. Productive Simpson clonality was computed per sample as the square root of Simpson's diversity index over productive rearrangements. The immuneACCESS repertoire file appears here via TCRdb, limited to in-frame rearrangements. These files lack a portion of the clones; in checked studies, under half of the deficit traces to unresolved V genes, and the cause of the others is not known. V, J and clone size reflect that table, while D and trimming were determined from the DNA. In this sample the table shows 200,000 to 250,000 clones, 75% to 85% of which occur a single time. The top ten hold roughly 1.3% of the sample.

At one collaborating source in Seattle, patients were enrolled during active infection and were followed longitudinally through the course of disease. Collaborating institutions collected whole blood in K2EDTA tubes following their own protocols. For TCRbeta analysis, collaborator samples were shipped as frozen whole blood, as isolated PBMCs, or as DNA extracted from either sample type. As regards this clone: This clone's antigen is unknown. No per-base quality is available; no much larger clone lies one base away.

The full study reports these points: How much clinical and demographic metadata was included differed by source and by participant, and the metadata was provided uncurated.

The rearranged segments are TRBV7-9 and TRBJ1-1; the D gene assignment is ambiguous. The source is a woman in her 30s with COVID-19, enrolled during active disease. Sequences were obtained from peripheral blood. The DNA sequence is as follows: TGTGCCAGCAGCTTACCCCGAGGCTGGAACACTGAAGCTTTCTTT. Translation gives CASSLPRGWNTEAFF.